Listed here are 20 T cell receptor beta chains from one sample, sequenced in a study of response to subunit inactivated influenza vaccine. TCRdb redid the calling of the RT-PCR reads with MiXCR, one entry per CDR3 protein. This sample carries about 540,000 distinct CDR3 sequences, approximately 24% of them seen once, and the ten largest clones take under 3.5%. These records were also assigned to another study, of T cells expressing NK-cell markers. From that study: With UMIs, 5'RACE template switching was used to make TCR beta cDNA.

The sequenced sample was CD4+ T cells sorted from PBMCs, obtained 11 to 12 days after vaccination. The receptors derive from a man aged 50 to 60 who received an inactivated influenza vaccine.

A few counts support this clonotype. The V gene is TRBV18, the J gene TRBJ2-2; D remains ambiguous. Trimming took 5 bases from V and 6 from J, leaving 13 bases between them. The CDR3 spans 14 residues. From germline, CDR1 is KGHSH and CDR2 LQKENI. DNA of the CDR3: TGTGCCAGCTCAGCCCGGGTTGACGCCGGGGAGCTGTTTTTT. Protein product: CASSARVDAGELFF.

This clonotype was observed a handful of times. This sequence joins TRBV12-3 or TRBV12-4 and TRBJ2-3; perhaps TRBD1 as D (5 bases). Trimming shortened V by 8 bases and J by 3 bases, and 18 bases separated the two germline ends. The CDR3 is 15 amino acids. Here the CDR3 DNA reads TGTGCCAGCCGCCTCGGCGGACACGCGACAGATACGCAGTATTTT. Its translation is CASRLGGHATDTQYF.

V and J are TRBV20-1 and TRBJ2-3, with TRBD2 matching over 14 bases. The CDR3 extends over 16 amino acids. Germline values: CDR1 DFQATT, CDR2 SNEGSKA (reference sequence). V shed 2 bases and J 5 bases; nucleotides not matched to a gene: 6. The CDR3 spells CSARSPGLAGVDTQYF. In nucleotides, the CDR3 is TGCAGTGCTAGATCTCCGGGACTAGCGGGAGTAGATACGCAGTATTTT.

This chain connects TRBV20-1 to TRBJ1-5; tentative D call: TRBD1 (5 bases). Trimming took off 0 bases at V and 4 bases at J, with 19 bases between the two ends. The CDR3 sequence is 17 residues long. The germline gives CDR1 DFQATT, CDR2 SNEGSKA (reference sequence). The CDR3 DNA is TGCAGTGCTAGAGATCCGCAGGGACTCCTGGCGAATCAGCCCCAGCATTTT. Its translation is CSARDPQGLLANQPQHF.

In this sample, this clonotype turned up many times. The chain is built from TRBV7-2 and TRBJ1-1, with D possibly matching TRBD1 (5 bases). V lost 4 bases to trimming and J lost 11 bases, with 20 bases between them. The CDR3 is 14 residues long. The germline CDR1 and CDR2 sequences are SGHTA and FQGNSA. CDR3 amino acids: CASSSFGDVFSAFF. As DNA, the CDR3 is TGTGCCAGCAGCTCCTTCGGGGACGTCTTCTCCGCTTTCTTT.

This clonotype appeared a few times. The V and J genes are TRBV6-1 and TRBJ1-5, with D unresolved. This CDR3 has 13 amino acids. V was shortened by 6 bases and J by 0 bases, with 6 bases between the two germline ends. CDR1 is MNHNS, CDR2 SASEGT, per germline. The CDR3 DNA sequence: TGTGCCAGCAGCGATCTTAGCAATCAGCCCCAGCATTTT. Translating it yields CASSDLSNQPQHF.

The rearrangement links TRBV10-3 to TRBJ2-1, with 12 bases lining up with TRBD2. Germline V gene sequence: CDR1 ENHRY, CDR2 SYGVKD. J was trimmed by 6 bases and V by 2 bases; bases with no gene match: 17. The CDR3 spans 20 residues. CDR3 region: CAISETQNLAGLAGSNEQFF. CDR3 sequence (DNA): TGTGCCATCAGTGAGACTCAAAACCTGGCTGGACTAGCGGGGAGCAATGAGCAGTTCTTC.

This clonotype was observed a handful of times. The rearrangement uses TRBV20-1 and TRBJ2-7, with 11 bases fitting TRBD2. V lost 0 bases to trimming and J lost 4 bases; unmatched junction nucleotides: 5. This CDR3 has 15 amino acids. Germline V gene sequence: CDR1 DFQATT, CDR2 SNEGSKA (reference sequence). CDR3: CSARDGLAGGYEQYF. The CDR3 nucleotides are TGCAGTGCTAGAGATGGGCTAGCGGGGGGATACGAGCAGTACTTC.

In its sample, this clonotype was seen a few times. J is TRBJ2-3 and V is TRBV12-3 or TRBV12-4; 8 bases map to TRBD2. The CDR3 totals 16 residues. J gave up 3 bases and V 6 bases, and 11 bases lay outside the gene matches. CDR3 loop: CASSRSYGGRTDTQYF. DNA for the CDR3: TGTGCCAGCAGCCGATCTTACGGCGGGAGGACAGATACGCAGTATTTT.

In this sample, this clonotype turned up a few times. This rearrangement joins TRBV11-2 to TRBJ2-1; D remains unclear. From germline, CDR1 is SGHAT and CDR2 FQNNGV. This CDR3 region has 15 residues. V lost 5 bases, J lost 2 bases, and 13 bases lay in between. The CDR3 nucleotides are TGTGCCAGCAGCCCCCTAACCCGGGCCTACAATGAGCAGTTCTTC. Translation gives CASSPLTRAYNEQFF.

The CDR3: CSARGGQGANEQFF. CDR3 nucleotides: TGCAGTGCTAGAGGAGGACAGGGGGCTAATGAGCAGTTCTTC. The chain employs TRBV20-1 and TRBJ2-1; 11 bases fit TRBD1. CDR3 size: 14 residues. Germline-derived CDR1 and CDR2 are DFQATT and SNEGSKA (reference sequence). With V trimmed by 1 base and J by 7 bases, 3 bases remained unmatched.

This chain connects TRBV7-2 to TRBJ2-7, with no clear D. Germline V lookup: CDR1 SGHTA, CDR2 FQGNSA. Trimming left V 5 bases short and J 2 bases short, with 10 bases between. The CDR3 totals 13 residues. CDR3 in amino acids: CASSPKAPYEQYF. CDR3 nucleotides: TGTGCCAGCAGCCCGAAGGCCCCCTACGAGCAGTACTTC.

The chain recombines TRBV6-5 with TRBJ2-6; TRBD2 matches 11 bases. This CDR3 comprises 17 residues. Germline-derived CDR1 and CDR2 are MNHEY and SVGAGI. V was clipped by 10 bases and J by 0 bases; unmatched bases: 8. In DNA, the CDR3 is TGTGCCACCACGTTGACTAGCGGGGTCTCTGGGGCCAACGTCCTGACTTTC. It translates to CATTLTSGVSGANVLTF.

There are a few counts of this clonotype. The rearrangement links TRBV4-2 to TRBJ2-3, with 10 bases that match TRBD2. The V gene end was trimmed by 6 bases and the J gene end by 5 bases; junction bases not matched to a gene: 23. From germline, CDR1 is LGHNA and CDR2 YNFKEQ. The CDR3 contains 20 residues. The CDR3 loop reads CASRETGIKREGRGGDTQYF. Written as DNA, the CDR3 is TGTGCCAGCAGGGAGACAGGGATCAAGCGGGAGGGCCGAGGAGGAGATACGCAGTATTTT.

This clonotype was detected only a few times. V usage is TRBV10-3 and J usage is TRBJ2-7; TRBD1 or TRBD2 may be the D gene (5 bases each). Germline assignment: CDR1 ENHRY and CDR2 SYGVKD. This CDR3 region has 14 residues. V lost 4 bases, J lost 6 bases, and 16 bases lay in between. This CDR3 reads CAISGTGGSFEQYF. In DNA, the CDR3 is TGTGCCATCAGTGGAACAGGCGGGTCATTCGAGCAGTACTTC.

This chain connects TRBV10-3 to TRBJ2-7; perhaps TRBD1 as D (5 bases). With 2 bases removed from V and 2 bases from J, the gap between germline ends came to 10 bases. Germline CDR1 reads ENHRY; CDR2 reads SYGVKD. The CDR3 consists of 14 residues. The CDR3 here is CAISEKGSTYEQYF. As DNA, the CDR3 is TGTGCCATCAGTGAGAAGGGGTCCACCTACGAGCAGTACTTC.

In its sample, this clonotype was seen a few times. V and J are TRBV6-6 and TRBJ2-7, with TRBD2 identical over 8 bases. The CDR3 extends over 13 amino acids. With 5 bases clipped from V and 7 bases from J, the junction kept 7 bases outside the gene matches. From germline, CDR1 is MNHNY and CDR2 SVGAGI (reference sequence). In DNA form, the CDR3 reads TGTGCCAGCAGTCATCCAGGGACTAGGGAGCAGTACTTC. Residues: CASSHPGTREQYF.

This clonotype was found many times. V usage is TRBV29-1 and J usage is TRBJ1-2; 11 bases map to TRBD1. The CDR3 spans 17 residues. Per germline, CDR1 SQVTM and CDR2 ANQGSEA. Trimming took 6 bases from V and 5 from J; bases not matched to a gene: 17. This CDR3 reads CSVVALGQGASGYGYTF. DNA for the CDR3: TGCAGCGTCGTAGCCCTCGGACAGGGGGCGTCCGGTTATGGCTACACCTTC.

The sample holds a few counts of this clonotype. V and J are TRBV29-1 and TRBJ2-7, with D perhaps TRBD1 (5 bases). This CDR3 spans 13 amino acids. V lost 3 bases and J lost 2, with 11 bases in between. Germline V gene sequence: CDR1 SQVTM, CDR2 ANQGSEA. DNA of the CDR3: TGCAGCGTTGATCTTCCAGGGACCTACGAGCAGTACTTC. Amino acids: CSVDLPGTYEQYF.

CDR3 loop: CASSEGQNYGYTF. The CDR3 DNA is TGTGCCAGCAGTGAGGGACAGAACTATGGCTACACCTTC. The chain uses TRBV6-1 and TRBJ1-2; 7 bases are a match to TRBD1. J lost 2 bases, V lost 3 bases, and 0 bases had no gene match. Germline V gene sequence: CDR1 MNHNS, CDR2 SASEGT. CDR3 length: 13 amino acids.